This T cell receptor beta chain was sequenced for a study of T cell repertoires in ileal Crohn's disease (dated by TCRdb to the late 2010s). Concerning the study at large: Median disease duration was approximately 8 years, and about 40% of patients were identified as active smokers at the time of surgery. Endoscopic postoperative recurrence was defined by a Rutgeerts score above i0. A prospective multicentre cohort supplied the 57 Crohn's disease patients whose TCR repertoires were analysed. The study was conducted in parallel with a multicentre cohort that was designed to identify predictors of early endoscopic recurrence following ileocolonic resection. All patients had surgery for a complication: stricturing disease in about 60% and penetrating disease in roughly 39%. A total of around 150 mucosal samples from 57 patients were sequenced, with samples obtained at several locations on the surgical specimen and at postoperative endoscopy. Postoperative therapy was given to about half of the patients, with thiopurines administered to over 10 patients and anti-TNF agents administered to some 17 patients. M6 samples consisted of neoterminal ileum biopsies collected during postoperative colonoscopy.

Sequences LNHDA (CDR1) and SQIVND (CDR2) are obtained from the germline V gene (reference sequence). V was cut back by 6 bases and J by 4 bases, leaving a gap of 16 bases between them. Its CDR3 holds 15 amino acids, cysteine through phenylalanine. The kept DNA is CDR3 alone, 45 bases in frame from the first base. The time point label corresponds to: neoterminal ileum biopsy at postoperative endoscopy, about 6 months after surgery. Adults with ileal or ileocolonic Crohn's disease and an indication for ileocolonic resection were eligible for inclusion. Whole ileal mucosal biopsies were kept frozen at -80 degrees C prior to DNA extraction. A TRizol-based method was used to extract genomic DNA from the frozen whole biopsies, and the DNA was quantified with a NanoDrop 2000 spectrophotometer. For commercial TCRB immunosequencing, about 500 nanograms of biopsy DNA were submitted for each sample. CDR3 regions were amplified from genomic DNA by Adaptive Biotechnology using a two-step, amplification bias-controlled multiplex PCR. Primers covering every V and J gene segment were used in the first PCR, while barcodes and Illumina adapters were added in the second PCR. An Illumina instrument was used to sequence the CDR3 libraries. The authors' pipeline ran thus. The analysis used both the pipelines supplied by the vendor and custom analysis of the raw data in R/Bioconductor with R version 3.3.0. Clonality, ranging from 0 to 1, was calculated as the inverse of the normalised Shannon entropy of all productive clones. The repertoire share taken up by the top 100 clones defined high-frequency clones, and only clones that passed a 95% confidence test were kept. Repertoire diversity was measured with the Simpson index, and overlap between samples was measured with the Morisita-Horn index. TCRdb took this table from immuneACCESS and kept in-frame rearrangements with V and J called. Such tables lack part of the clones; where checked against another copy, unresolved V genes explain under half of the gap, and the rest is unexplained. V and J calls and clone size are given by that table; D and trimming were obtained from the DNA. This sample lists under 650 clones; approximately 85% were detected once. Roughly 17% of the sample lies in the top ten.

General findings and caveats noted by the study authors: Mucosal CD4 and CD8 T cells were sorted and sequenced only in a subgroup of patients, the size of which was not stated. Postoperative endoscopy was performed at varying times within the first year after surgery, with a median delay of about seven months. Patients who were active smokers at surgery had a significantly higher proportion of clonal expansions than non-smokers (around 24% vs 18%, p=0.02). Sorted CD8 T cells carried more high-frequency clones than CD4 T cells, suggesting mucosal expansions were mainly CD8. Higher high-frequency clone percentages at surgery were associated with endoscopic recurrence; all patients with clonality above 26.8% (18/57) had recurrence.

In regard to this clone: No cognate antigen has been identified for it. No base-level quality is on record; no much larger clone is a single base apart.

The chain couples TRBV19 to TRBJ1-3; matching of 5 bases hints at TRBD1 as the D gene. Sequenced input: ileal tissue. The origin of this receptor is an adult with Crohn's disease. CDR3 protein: CASRNLKGRGNTIYF. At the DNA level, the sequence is TGTGCCAGTAGAAACCTGAAGGGGCGCGGAAACACCATATATTTT.